The next 32 T cell receptor beta chains were all read from a single sample in a study of blood T cell repertoires in COVID-19. Produced via immunoSEQ multiplex PCR; TCRdb's table is partial and in-frame only. The top ten hold 18% of the sample, which has approximately 170,000 clones, over 85% seen once. Specimen: peripheral blood. The source is a man aged 60-69 years with active or convalescent COVID-19.

The rearrangement uses TRBV3-1 (or the pseudogene TRBV3-2) and TRBJ1-3, with TRBD1 as a possible D gene (6 bases). There are 13 residues in the CDR3. Germline V lookup: CDR1 LGHDT, CDR2 YNNKEL (reference sequence). The V and J ends lost 5 bases and 4 bases respectively, with 9 bases between them. CDR3 coding DNA: TGTGCCAGCAGCAACAGGGCCGGAAACACCATATATTTT. This sequence encodes CASSNRAGNTIYF.

V gene TRBV5-4 combines with J gene TRBJ2-3; 9 nucleotides align to TRBD1. This CDR3 contains 18 residues. Germline assignment: CDR1 SGHNT and CDR2 YYREEE (reference sequence). Unmatched junction bases numbered 12, after V lost 4 bases and J lost 0 bases. The CDR3 loop reads CASSPIGQQGASTDTQYF. CDR3 in DNA: TGTGCCAGCAGCCCTATTGGTCAACAGGGGGCTAGCACAGATACGCAGTATTTT.

The chain uses TRBV2 and TRBJ1-2; tentatively, D is TRBD1 (5 bases). Trimming took off 1 base at V and 4 bases at J, with 13 bases between the two ends. The CDR3 covers 15 residues. Germline values: CDR1 SNHLY, CDR2 FYNNEI. The CDR3: CASSEGEQDFYGYTF. The CDR3, as DNA: TGTGCCAGCAGTGAAGGGGAACAGGATTTCTATGGCTACACCTTC.

The chain employs TRBV6-5 and TRBJ2-7; perhaps TRBD1 as D (5 bases). There are 16 residues in the CDR3. The V end was cut by 4 bases, the J end by 5 bases, with 21 bases between. CDR1 is MNHEY and CDR2 is SVGAGI in the germline V gene. CDR3 residues: CASSFQGRGLVHEQYF. CDR3 DNA sequence: TGTGCCAGCAGTTTCCAAGGAAGGGGCTTGGTACACGAGCAGTACTTC.

The chain joins TRBV12-5 to TRBJ1-5; a weak D match, TRBD1 (5 bases). CDR1 is LGHNT and CDR2 is FRNRAP in the germline V gene. The CDR3 runs 15 residues. V lost 8 bases and J lost 6, with 20 bases in between. CDR3 residues: CASTTGGTIGQPQHF. The CDR3 DNA is TGTGCTAGTACGACTGGGGGGACCATCGGTCAGCCCCAGCATTTT.

The chain combines TRBV5-1 with TRBJ2-1, with D maybe TRBD2 (6 bases). From germline, CDR1 is SGHRS and CDR2 YFSETQ. The CDR3 contains 13 residues. V shed 4 bases and J shed 3 bases, with 8 bases lying between them. CDR3 bases: TGCGCCAGCAGCCAGGACTACTACAATGAGCAGTTCTTC. It is translated as CASSQDYYNEQFF.

This chain links TRBV20-1 with TRBJ2-1; 7 bases line up with TRBD2. From germline, CDR1 is DFQATT and CDR2 SNEGSKA (reference sequence). V was pared by 3 bases and J by 9 bases, with 8 bases of the junction left unmatched. The CDR3 has 13 amino acids. The CDR3 sequence is CSASGERGPEQFF. The CDR3 nucleotides are TGCAGTGCTAGTGGGGAGCGGGGACCTGAGCAGTTCTTC.

The chain links TRBV15 to TRBJ2-7; D uncertain. The V gene's germline CDR1 is LNHNV and CDR2 YYDKDF (reference sequence). V was pared by 0 bases and J by 4 bases, with 7 bases between. CDR3 length equals 13 residues. The CDR3 is CATSRDRVYEQYF. In DNA, the CDR3 is TGTGCCACCAGCAGAGATCGGGTTTACGAGCAGTACTTC.

Regarding this clone: The same CDR3 also results from other DNA sequences found in this sample. The V and J genes are TRBV7-9 and TRBJ2-2; perhaps TRBD2 as D (5 bases). V gave up 1 base and J gave up 2 bases, with 8 bases separating them. This CDR3 region has 15 residues. Germline assignment: CDR1 SEHNR and CDR2 FQNEAQ (reference sequence). The CDR3 DNA reads as TGTGCCAGCAGCTTAGTCGGAGGTAACACCGGGGAGCTGTTTTTT. It encodes CASSLVGGNTGELFF.

The chain links TRBV19 to TRBJ1-4; 9 bases match TRBD1. Germline values: CDR1 LNHDA, CDR2 SQIVND (reference sequence). With 4 bases clipped from V and 5 bases from J, the junction kept 8 bases outside the gene matches. The CDR3 consists of 16 residues. For the CDR3, the DNA is TGTGCCAGTAGTAACGACAGGGGGGGAAAAAATGAAAAACTGTTTTTT. Protein product: CASSNDRGGKNEKLFF.

The V and J genes are TRBV6-5 and TRBJ1-1; 8 nucleotides agree with TRBD1. Losses at the gene ends were 6 bases for V and 6 bases for J; bases not matched to a gene: 9. The CDR3 spans 14 residues. From germline, CDR1 is MNHEY and CDR2 SVGAGI. CDR3 DNA sequence: TGTGCCAGCAGCATCGGACAGGGATTATCTGAAGCTTTCTTT. This translates into CASSIGQGLSEAFF.

The rearrangement links TRBV27 to TRBJ1-6, with 10 bases matching TRBD1. CDR3 size: 17 residues. Unmatched junction bases numbered 6, after V lost 5 bases and J lost 2 bases. Germline V gives CDR1 MNHEY, CDR2 SMNVEV (reference sequence). The CDR3 DNA sequence: TGTGCCAGCAGTCCACCGACAGGGGGCGCCTATAATTCACCCCTCCACTTT. As protein: CASSPPTGGAYNSPLHF.

The rearrangement joins TRBV10-3 to TRBJ2-3; 16 bases fit TRBD2. V lost 3 bases and J lost 2; bases outside the gene matches: 2. The CDR3 totals 17 residues. CDR1 and CDR2 from the germline V gene are ENHRY and SYGVKD. For the CDR3, the DNA is TGTGCCATCAGTGATGGGACTAGCGGGGGGGCCACAGATACGCAGTATTTT. This sequence encodes CAISDGTSGGATDTQYF.

This clone was observed a single time. V is TRBV18 and J is TRBJ2-1; a weak D match, TRBD2 (5 bases). The CDR3 has 15 amino acids. Germline V lookup: CDR1 KGHSH, CDR2 LQKENI. V lost 3 bases and J 0 bases, leaving 9 bases between the germline ends. The CDR3 region has the DNA TGTGCCAGCTCACCGTGGGAGCGCTCCTACAATGAGCAGTTCTTC. Translation: CASSPWERSYNEQFF. Drawing the rest from reference TRBV18 and TRBJ2-1, the complete variable domain is NAGVMQNPRHLVRRRGQEARLRCSPMKGHSHVYWYRQLPEEGLKFMVYLQKENIIDESGMPKERFSAEFPKEGPSILRIQQVVRGDSAAYFCASSPWERSYNEQFFGPGTRLTVL.

The CDR3: CASRRTPNTGELFF. The CDR3 bases are TGTGCCAGCAGGCGGACTCCGAACACCGGGGAGCTGTTTTTT. The chain is built from TRBV28 and TRBJ2-2; TRBD2 is a possible D gene (5 bases). Germline CDR1 reads MDHEN; CDR2 reads SYDVKM. The CDR3 length is 14 residues. V lost 6 bases and J 0 bases, leaving 8 bases between the germline ends.

This chain joins TRBV7-9 and TRBJ2-1, with a weak D call TRBD1 (5 bases). Per germline, CDR1 SEHNR and CDR2 FQNEAQ (reference sequence). V gave up 1 base and J gave up 4 bases, with 11 bases separating them. The CDR3 runs 15 residues. Here the CDR3 reads CASSLGQGGYNEQFF. The CDR3 DNA reads as TGTGCCAGCAGCTTAGGTCAGGGTGGGTACAATGAGCAGTTCTTC.

The genes are TRBV10-3 and TRBJ2-3, with 10 bases aligning to TRBD2. CDR1 is ENHRY, CDR2 SYGVKD, per germline. The CDR3 runs 14 residues. V lost 6 bases, J lost 5 bases, and 5 bases stayed unmatched. CDR3 sequence (DNA): TGTGCCATCAGAGCCGGGACTAGCGAAGATACGCAGTATTTT. Translated, it gives CAIRAGTSEDTQYF.

The DNA of the CDR3 is TGTGCCACCAGTGATCATAGCGGGAGGGACAATGAGCAGTTCTTC. This translates into CATSDHSGRDNEQFF. This rearrangement joins TRBV24-1 to TRBJ2-1; 11 bases are shared with TRBD2. The CDR3 extends over 15 amino acids. V shed 3 bases, J shed 5 bases, and the junction held 2 bases outside the gene matches. The germline CDR1 and CDR2 sequences are KGHDR and SFDVKD.

This clone has more than one count but fewer than ten. The chain couples TRBV18 to TRBJ2-5, with D perhaps TRBD1 (5 bases). Germline lookup yields CDR1 KGHSH and CDR2 LQKENI. The CDR3 is 14 residues long. V was cut by 2 bases and J by 4 bases, with 11 bases left in between. CDR3 nucleotides: TGTGCCAGCTCACCATTTGAAAGGGGAGAGACCCAGTACTTC. It specifies CASSPFERGETQYF.

This clone was counted a few times. The chain couples TRBV18 to TRBJ1-6, with 9 bases identical to TRBD1. CDR3 length: 15 amino acids. Germline assignment: CDR1 KGHSH and CDR2 LQKENI. The V segment lost 6 bases and the J segment 7 bases; nucleotides outside the gene matches: 7. The CDR3 reads CASSRTGDGNSPLHF. CDR3 in DNA: TGTGCCAGCTCGCGGACAGGGGACGGCAATTCACCCCTCCACTTT.

The chain recombines TRBV19 with TRBJ1-2; possible D gene TRBD1, 6 bases. The germline V gene encodes CDR1 LNHDA and CDR2 SQIVND (reference sequence). The length of the CDR3 is 14 residues. V dropped 6 bases and J dropped 3 bases, with 14 bases sitting between them. CDR3 bases: TGTGCCAGTAGGGCAGGGGACCGGGACTATGGCTACACCTTC. It translates to CASRAGDRDYGYTF.

The chain couples TRBV10-3 to TRBJ1-3, with a weak D call TRBD1 (5 bases). This CDR3 is 14 amino acids long. Germline-derived CDR1 and CDR2 are ENHRY and SYGVKD. V gave up 4 bases and J gave up 5 bases, with 12 bases separating them. This chain's CDR3 is CAISVGGDRNTIYF. In DNA form, the CDR3 reads TGTGCCATCAGTGTAGGAGGGGACCGAAACACCATATATTTT.

V gene TRBV5-1 combines with J gene TRBJ1-1; possibly TRBD1 for D (5 bases). V was clipped by 1 base and J by 10 bases, with 8 bases between them. The CDR3 loop spans 11 amino acids. The germline V gene has CDR1 SGHRS and CDR2 YFSETQ. The CDR3 loop reads CASSLQGVAFF. The CDR3 DNA follows: TGCGCCAGCAGCTTGCAGGGTGTAGCTTTCTTT.

The chain employs TRBV27 and TRBJ1-1; D perhaps matches TRBD1 (5 bases). The CDR3 consists of 17 residues. V gave up 3 bases and J gave up 1 base, with 18 bases separating them. Germline V CDR1 and CDR2: MNHEY, SMNVEV (reference sequence). This CDR3 reads CASSFSQLGQTNTEAFF. The CDR3 DNA is TGTGCCAGCAGTTTCTCCCAATTGGGGCAGACGAACACTGAAGCTTTCTTT.

In its sample, this clone was seen a few times. The genes are TRBV9 and TRBJ2-1; 9 bases are a match to TRBD1. This CDR3 region has 15 residues. Trimming removed 4 bases from V and 3 bases from J; junction bases left unmatched: 5. Germline loops: CDR1 SGDLS, CDR2 YYNGEE. DNA of the CDR3: TGTGCCAGCAGCCCGACGACAGGGGGCTACAATGAGCAGTTCTTC. This encodes CASSPTTGGYNEQFF.

The chain links TRBV29-1 to TRBJ2-5; TRBD2 agrees at 15 bases. The CDR3 consists of 14 residues. The V segment lost 6 bases and the J segment 4 bases; nucleotides outside the gene matches: 3. CDR1 is SQVTM, CDR2 ANQGSEA, per germline. CDR3 DNA: TGCAGCGTAGGACTAGCGGGAGGGCGAGAGACCCAGTACTTC. Translated: CSVGLAGGRETQYF. Combining the CDR3 with reference TRBV29-1 and TRBJ2-5 gives the whole variable domain SAVISQKPSRDICQRGTSLTIQCQVDSQVTMMFWYRQQPGQSLTLIATANQGSEATYESGFVIDKFPISRPNLTFSTLTVSNMSPEDSSIYLCSVGLAGGRETQYFGPGTRLLVL.

The V gene is TRBV3-1 (or the pseudogene TRBV3-2), the J gene TRBJ1-2; possibly TRBD1 for D (5 bases). The CDR3 runs to 15 residues. Germline CDR1 and CDR2: LGHDT and YNNKEL (reference sequence). The V and J ends lost 4 bases and 8 bases respectively, with 20 bases between them. As DNA, the CDR3 is TGTGCCAGCAGCCCGACCAGGGAGGGTCTATCGGGCTACACCTTC. Protein: CASSPTREGLSGYTF.

The sample holds one count of this clone. The chain employs TRBV19 and TRBJ1-3, with D possibly being TRBD1 (6 bases). CDR3 length: 14 amino acids. Germline lookup yields CDR1 LNHDA and CDR2 SQIVND (reference sequence). Trimming took off 4 bases at V and 3 bases at J, with 10 bases between the two ends. The CDR3 sequence: CASSTTGGGNTIYF. In DNA, the CDR3 is TGTGCCAGTAGTACGACAGGTGGTGGAAACACCATATATTTT.

The chain carries TRBV18 and TRBJ1-1, with unresolved D. The CDR3 has 13 residues. Per germline, CDR1 KGHSH and CDR2 LQKENI. V lost 2 bases, J lost 3 bases, and 7 bases lay in between. CDR3 DNA: TGTGCCAGCTCACCAAGAGGGCACACTGAAGCTTTCTTT. Protein product: CASSPRGHTEAFF.

The chain couples TRBV18 to TRBJ1-5; D possibly corresponds to TRBD1 (6 bases). Trimming shortened V by 6 bases and J by 4 bases, and 10 bases separated the two germline ends. The CDR3 has 13 amino acids. Per germline, CDR1 KGHSH and CDR2 LQKENI. CDR3 amino acids: CASSPDSNQPQHF. CDR3 coding DNA: TGTGCCAGCTCGCCGGACAGTAATCAGCCCCAGCATTTT.

The chain links TRBV5-5 to TRBJ1-1, with 8 bases lining up with TRBD1. Germline CDR1 is SGHKS and CDR2 is YYEKEE (reference sequence). This CDR3 contains 15 residues. V gave up 3 bases and J gave up 5 bases; unmatched junction bases: 9. The CDR3 sequence is CASSSLGTGGTEAFF. The CDR3 DNA reads TGTGCCAGCAGCTCCCTAGGGACAGGAGGGACTGAAGCTTTCTTT.

CDR3 residues: CASSQEVRGVRGDTQYF. Here the CDR3 DNA reads TGCGCCAGCAGCCAAGAGGTGCGGGGGGTGCGGGGAGATACGCAGTATTTT. The gene calls are TRBV4-1 and TRBJ2-3, with TRBD2 matching 8 bases. The trim removed 0 bases at V and 5 bases at J, leaving 10 bases unmatched. Per the germline V gene, CDR1 is MGHRA and CDR2 is YSYEKL. The CDR3 runs 17 residues.